This T cell receptor beta chain was observed in a study of blood T cell repertoires in COVID-19. Study as a whole: COVID-19 samples collected from the United States, Italy and Spain covered acute and convalescent phases. PBMCs, B-cell-depleted T cells, or T cells provided the cDNA or gDNA that made up the material.

In the original workflow: Amplification of reference gene primers provided the estimated nucleated cell counts. Here immunoSEQ multiplex PCR was the method, and the copy in TCRdb shows in-frame clones only, minus some. That table furnishes V, J and clone size, whereas the DNA furnished D and trimming. The table records 90,000 to 150,000 clones, about 86% of them present only once. The clonotype was recovered from a man in his 70s who had recovered from COVID-19. The source material was peripheral blood.

CDR3 bases: TGTGCCAGCAGCCGAACAGTAGGAGGAGGGGGCTACACCTTC. It codes for CASSRTVGGGGYTF. The rearrangement links TRBV2 to TRBJ1-2; unclear D gene. Trimming left V 6 bases short and J 8 bases short, with 19 bases between. CDR1 is SNHLY and CDR2 is FYNNEI in the germline V gene. The CDR3 spans 14 residues.